The present TCR beta chain was sequenced within a study of shared clonotypes between healthy human individuals. Study-level background: Two women and three men aged 18 to 49 made up the donors. Each donor contributed plates that comprised three CD4 naive, three CD4 memory, two CD8 naive and one CD8 memory.

Overall study findings and caveats: The sole specimen, blood, was sampled, and tissue repertoires likely differ.

On this clone itself: As yet, its antigen is unknown.

This CDR3 has 15 residues. Germline V gives CDR1 SGHNT, CDR2 YYREEE (reference sequence). V trimming: 1 base; J trimming: 10 bases; junction bases outside the gene matches: 10. The repertoire was sequenced with immunoSEQ multiplex PCR; TCRdb's copy has only in-frame clones and lacks some. In the table there are around 1.6 million clones, around 98% of which are singletons. The origin of this receptor is a man aged 30-40 years in good health. Sequencing was carried out using naive CD4+ T cells sorted from blood. Subset of the sample: CD45RA+ positively selected. V gene TRBV5-4 combines with J gene TRBJ2-3; TRBD2 aligns across 9 bases. The CDR3 DNA reads TGTGCCAGCAGCTTGAAGGGAGCGGGAGGTTTCTCGCAGTATTTT. It yields the protein CASSLKGAGGFSQYF.